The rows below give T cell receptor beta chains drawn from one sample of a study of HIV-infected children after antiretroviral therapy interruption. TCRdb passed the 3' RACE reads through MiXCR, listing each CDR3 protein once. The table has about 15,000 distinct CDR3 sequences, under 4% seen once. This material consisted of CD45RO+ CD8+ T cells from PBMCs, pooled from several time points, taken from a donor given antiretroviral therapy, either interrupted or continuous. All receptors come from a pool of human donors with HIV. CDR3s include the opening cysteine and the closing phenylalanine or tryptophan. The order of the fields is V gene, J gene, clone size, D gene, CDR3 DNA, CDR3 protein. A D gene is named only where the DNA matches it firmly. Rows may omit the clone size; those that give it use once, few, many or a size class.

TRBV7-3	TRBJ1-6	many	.	TGTGTCAGCAGCCTATGGGGGGGCCTTAATTCACCCCTCCACTTT	CVSSLWGGLNSPLHF
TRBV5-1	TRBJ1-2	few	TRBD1	TGCGCCAGCAGCTTCTCCGGCCCGGGGACAGGGTTTAACTATGGCTACACCTTC	CASSFSGPGTGFNYGYTF
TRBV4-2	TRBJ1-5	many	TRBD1	TGTGCCAGCAGCCAAGAGGAGGGGGCGAGTCAGCCCCAGCATTTT	CASSQEEGASQPQHF
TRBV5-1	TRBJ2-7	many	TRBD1	TGCGCCAGCCATAAACAGGGGAGCTCCTACGAGCAGTACTTC	CASHKQGSSYEQYF
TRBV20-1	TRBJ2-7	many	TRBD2	TGCAGTGCTAAAGGGGGGAGACTAGCGGATCCTTACGAGCAGTACTTC	CSAKGGRLADPYEQYF
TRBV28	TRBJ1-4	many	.	TGTGCCAGCAGCCCCGGGACGGACCTTGGGAAACTGTTTTTT	CASSPGTDLGKLFF
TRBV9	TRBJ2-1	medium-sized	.	TGTGCCAGCAGCCTCAGCTCCTACAATGAGCAGTTCTTC	CASSLSSYNEQFF
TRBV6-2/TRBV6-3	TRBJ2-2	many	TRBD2	TGTGCCAGCAGTCCGAGCGGGGGGGCCTCGGAGGAGCTGTTTTTT	CASSPSGGASEELFF
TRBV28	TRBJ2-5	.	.	TGTGCCAGCAGTTTAGGACAGCTACTTTTACAAGAGACCCAGTACTTC	CASSLGQLLLQETQYF
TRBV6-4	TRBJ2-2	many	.	TGTGCCAGCAGTGAGGCGAACACCGGGGAGCTGTTTTTT	CASSEANTGELFF
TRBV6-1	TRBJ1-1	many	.	TGTGCCAGCAGTGAAAGCGCCGGGGTAACTGAAGCTTTCTTT	CASSESAGVTEAFF
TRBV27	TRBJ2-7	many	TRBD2	TGTGCCAGCAGTTTTGCTAGCGGGTACGAGCAGTACTTC	CASSFASGYEQYF
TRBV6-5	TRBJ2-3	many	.	TGTGCCAGCCGAAGGACAGAGACTAGCACAGATACGCAGTATTTT	CASRRTETSTDTQYF
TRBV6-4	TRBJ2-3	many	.	TGTGCCAGCAGTGACTCGCTAGCAAGCACAGATACGCAGTATTTT	CASSDSLASTDTQYF
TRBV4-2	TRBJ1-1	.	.	TGTGCCAGCAGACCAGGGTGGAACACTGAAGCTTTCTTT	CASRPGWNTEAFF
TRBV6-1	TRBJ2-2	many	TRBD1	TGTGCCAGTGCAAGAGGACAGGGGGCGTCCGGGGAGCTGTTTTTT	CASARGQGASGELFF
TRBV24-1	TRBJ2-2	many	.	TGTGCCACCAGTGACCAGTTGAACACCGGGGAGCTGTTTTTT	CATSDQLNTGELFF
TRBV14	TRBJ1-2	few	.	TGTGCCAGCAGCCTATACCCGGGAAAGGATGGCTACACCTTC	CASSLYPGKDGYTF
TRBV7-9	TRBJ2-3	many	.	TGTGCCAGCAGCTTAGGGCAGATCACAGATACCCAGTATTTT	CASSLGQITDTQYF
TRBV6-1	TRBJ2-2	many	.	TGTGCCAGCGATTCCGGGACACACACCGGGGAGCTGTTTTTT	CASDSGTHTGELFF
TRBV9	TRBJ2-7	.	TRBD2	TGTGCCAGCAGCGTACACCTAGCGGGGGGACCCTACGAGCAGTACTTC	CASSVHLAGGPYEQYF
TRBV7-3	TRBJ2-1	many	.	TGTGCCAGCAGCACCCGGGCTCACTCCTACAATGAGCAGTTCTTC	CASSTRAHSYNEQFF
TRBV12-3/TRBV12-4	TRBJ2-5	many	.	TGTGCCAGCAGTTTGAGTGACAGCCAAGAGACCCAGTACTTC	CASSLSDSQETQYF
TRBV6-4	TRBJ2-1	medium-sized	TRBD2	TGTGCCAGCAGTGAAAGGCTAGCGGGGGACTACAATGAGCAGTTCTTC	CASSERLAGDYNEQFF
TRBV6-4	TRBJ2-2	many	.	TGTGCCAGCAGTGACGCGAACACCGGGGAGCTGTTTTTT	CASSDANTGELFF
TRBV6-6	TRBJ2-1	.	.	TGTGCCAGGGGGCGGGGGCCGAAGGATGAGCAGTTCTTC	CARGRGPKDEQFF
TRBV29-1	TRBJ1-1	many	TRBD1	TGCAGCGTCGCTGAGGACAGGGGTGGTTTCTTT	CSVAEDRGGFF
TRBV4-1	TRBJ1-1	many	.	TGCGCCAGCAGCCAAGATGAGGGGGAACGTGAAGCTTTCTTT	CASSQDEGEREAFF
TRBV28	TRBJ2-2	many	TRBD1	TGTGCCAGCAGTTCATCTACCGGTCGGACAGGGCCCACTCACACCGGGGAGCTGTTTTTT	CASSSSTGRTGPTHTGELFF
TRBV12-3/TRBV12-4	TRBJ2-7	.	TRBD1	TGTGCCAGCAGTTCGCGGACAGGGGTCGACGAGCAGTACTTC	CASSSRTGVDEQYF
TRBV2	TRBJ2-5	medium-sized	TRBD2	TGTGCCAGCAGTAGACTAGCGAGCCAAGAGACCCAGTACTTC	CASSRLASQETQYF
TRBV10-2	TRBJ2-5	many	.	TGCGCCAGCGGGGGGGACATCCAAGAGACCCAGTACTTC	CASGGDIQETQYF
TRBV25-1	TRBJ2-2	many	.	TGTGCCAGCAGTGAATATGGTTGGAGCGGGGAGCTGTTTTTT	CASSEYGWSGELFF
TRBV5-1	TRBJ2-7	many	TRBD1	TGCGCCAGCGCTTTACGGACAGGCGAAGACGAGCAGTACTTC	CASALRTGEDEQYF
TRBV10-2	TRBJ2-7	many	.	TGCGCCAGCAGTGACCAGGAGAGGAACTACGAGCAGTACTTC	CASSDQERNYEQYF
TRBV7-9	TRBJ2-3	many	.	TGTGCCAGCAGCTCTCCACGGGGAACAGATACGCAGTATTTT	CASSSPRGTDTQYF
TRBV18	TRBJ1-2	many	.	TGTGCCTCACCGACCGGGACGGAGGATGGCTACACCTTC	CASPTGTEDGYTF
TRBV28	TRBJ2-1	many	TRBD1	TGTGCCAGCAGTCTAGCCGGGACAGGGTCTTTCCCTCTCTACTACAATGAGCAGTTCTTC	CASSLAGTGSFPLYYNEQFF